The clone carrying this T cell receptor beta chain was detected ten times or more. The antigen is not known. The data stem from a study of prognosis after radiotherapy for stage I lung cancer. Genomic DNA was subjected to two-round multiplex PCR for amplification of TCR beta CDR3. Initially, in first-round PCR, primers specific to each TRBV and TRBJ gene were used. One entry per CDR3 protein results from TCRdb running MiXCR on the multiplex PCR reads. The table includes approximately 20,000 distinct CDR3 sequences, roughly a quarter detected once. General study findings and limits: The authors did not determine whether the expanded TCR clones were tumor-specific.

V was pared by 1 base and J by 4 bases, with 2 bases between. This CDR3 comprises 11 residues. Germline V gene sequence: CDR1 LGHDT, CDR2 YNNKEL (reference sequence). The chain links TRBV3-1 to TRBJ2-7; D gene uncertain. Source: PBMCs, taken before or after stereotactic body radiation therapy (not recorded which). The receptor was derived from a donor over 45 with non-small cell lung cancer. In DNA, the CDR3 is TGTGCCAGCAGCCAAGTTTACGAGCAGTACTTC. Protein: CASSQVYEQYF.